The rows below give T cell receptor beta chains drawn from one sample of a study of cytomegalovirus exposure and HLA in healthy donors. Method: immunoSEQ multiplex PCR; TCRdb's copy keeps in-frame clones and lacks some. Found here are some 120,000 clones, about four fifths of them singletons; the top ten hold 3% to 5%. The specimen was PBMCs. The receptors were sampled from a woman aged 25 to 39 in good health and CMV-seronegative. Both conserved end residues are part of each CDR3. A D gene is named only where the DNA matches it firmly. Part of the rows lack a size; the others show once, few, many or a class for expanded clones.

j_call: TRBJ2-1
v_call: TRBV7-9
clone_size: NA
d_call: NA
cdr3_nt: TGTGCCAGCAGCTCCCCCCGAGATGGTAGGGGTAAAGTCAATGAGCAGTTCTTC
cdr3_aa: CASSSPRDGRGKVNEQFF

j_call: TRBJ2-7
v_call: TRBV7-6
clone_size: few
d_call: TRBD2
cdr3_nt: TGTGCCAGCAGCTTAGGACTAGCGGGCCCCTACGAGCAGTACTTC
cdr3_aa: CASSLGLAGPYEQYF

j_call: TRBJ2-7
v_call: TRBV7-2
clone_size: once
d_call: TRBD2
cdr3_nt: TGTGCCAGCAGCATCACCGGGACTAGCGTATTCTCCTACGAGCAGTACTTC
cdr3_aa: CASSITGTSVFSYEQYF

j_call: TRBJ2-2
v_call: TRBV6-5
clone_size: NA
d_call: NA
cdr3_nt: TGTGCCAGCAGTTACGGAGGAGCCCCCGGGGAGCTGTTTTTT
cdr3_aa: CASSYGGAPGELFF

j_call: TRBJ1-1
v_call: TRBV7-2
clone_size: NA
d_call: NA
cdr3_nt: TGTGCCAGCAGCTTCAACGGGAACACTGAAGCTTTCTTT
cdr3_aa: CASSFNGNTEAFF

j_call: TRBJ2-1
v_call: TRBV25-1
clone_size: NA
d_call: TRBD2
cdr3_nt: TGTGCCAGCAGTGTAACTAGCGGGATGTCCTACAATGAGCAGTTCTTC
cdr3_aa: CASSVTSGMSYNEQFF

j_call: TRBJ1-5
v_call: TRBV29-1
clone_size: NA
d_call: NA
cdr3_nt: TGCAGCGTGGGGCCAGGGGGCAATCAGCCCCAGCATTTT
cdr3_aa: CSVGPGGNQPQHF

j_call: TRBJ1-3
v_call: TRBV15
clone_size: few
d_call: NA
cdr3_nt: TGTGCCACCAGCATCGACAGATCAGGAAACACCATATATTTT
cdr3_aa: CATSIDRSGNTIYF

j_call: TRBJ2-1
v_call: TRBV4-2
clone_size: NA
d_call: NA
cdr3_nt: TGTGCCAGCAGCCCGGGACTCAATGAGCAGTTCTTC
cdr3_aa: CASSPGLNEQFF

j_call: TRBJ2-3
v_call: TRBV7-2
clone_size: NA
d_call: NA
cdr3_nt: TGTGCCAGCAGCCCCCCGCAGTATGCAGATACGCAGTATTTT
cdr3_aa: CASSPPQYADTQYF

j_call: TRBJ2-1
v_call: TRBV7-6
clone_size: NA
d_call: TRBD2
cdr3_nt: TGTGCCAGCAGCTCGGGGGAGGGGTATTACAATGAGCAGTTCTTC
cdr3_aa: CASSSGEGYYNEQFF

j_call: TRBJ2-2
v_call: TRBV9
clone_size: NA
d_call: TRBD2
cdr3_nt: TGTGCCAGCAGCGTAGGGGCTAGCGGGGGTAACACCGGGGAGCTGTTTTTT
cdr3_aa: CASSVGASGGNTGELFF

j_call: TRBJ2-1
v_call: TRBV6-5
clone_size: NA
d_call: TRBD2
cdr3_nt: TGTGCCAGCAGCCACAGGACTAGCGGGAGGATTGGGCAGTTCTTC
cdr3_aa: CASSHRTSGRIGQFF

j_call: TRBJ1-2
v_call: TRBV9
clone_size: once
d_call: NA
cdr3_nt: TGTGCCAGCAGCGCTAGTTCCTATGGCTACACCTTC
cdr3_aa: CASSASSYGYTF

j_call: TRBJ1-3
v_call: TRBV7-9
clone_size: once
d_call: NA
cdr3_nt: TGTGCCAGCAGCCAGCCTCTAGGGGCTGGAAACACCATATATTTT
cdr3_aa: CASSQPLGAGNTIYF

j_call: TRBJ1-2
v_call: TRBV18
clone_size: NA
d_call: TRBD1
cdr3_nt: TGTGCCAGCTCACTTGGACAGGGAAATGGCTACACCTTC
cdr3_aa: CASSLGQGNGYTF

j_call: TRBJ1-6
v_call: TRBV6-1
clone_size: NA
d_call: NA
cdr3_nt: TGTGCCAGCAGTTCAAAAGCCCCGAATTCACCCCTCCACTTT
cdr3_aa: CASSSKAPNSPLHF

j_call: TRBJ2-7
v_call: TRBV9
clone_size: few
d_call: TRBD2
cdr3_nt: TGTGCCAGCAGCCCAGAGACTAGCGGGAACTCCTACGAGCAGTACTTC
cdr3_aa: CASSPETSGNSYEQYF

j_call: TRBJ2-1
v_call: TRBV15
clone_size: NA
d_call: TRBD1
cdr3_nt: TGTGCCACCAGCCCACGACCGGGACAGGGCAATGAGCAGTTCTTC
cdr3_aa: CATSPRPGQGNEQFF